The 28 T cell receptor beta chains given below trace back to one sample, sequenced in a study of T cell clonality in common variable immunodeficiency. Sequenced by immunoSEQ multiplex PCR; TCRdb stores in-frame clones only, minus some. The repertoire yields roughly 30,000 clones, none seen only once; the top ten contain approximately 4.7%. Sequencing was done on a sample of peripheral blood mononuclear cells. The source of these receptors is a person between 18 and 75 years old in good health.

Turning to this clone: This could be a read error, since a much larger clone is one nucleotide away. The CDR3 extends 3 residues past the end of the read, so its final part is completed from the germline J gene. V usage is TRBV11-3 and J usage is TRBJ1-2; TRBD1 agrees at 9 bases. The CDR3 runs 15 residues. Per the germline V gene, CDR1 is SGHNT and CDR2 is YENEEA. CDR3 sequence: CASSLGTGDGYAYTF. The DNA read from the CDR3 is TGTGCCAGCAGCTTAGGGACAGGGGATGGCTACGCG.

This clone was seen many times. The read falls 3 residues short of the CDR3 end, and the missing part is taken from the germline J gene. V is TRBV5-6 and J is TRBJ1-5; weak D call: TRBD1 (6 bases). The CDR3 is made up of 13 amino acids. V lost 3 bases to trimming and J lost 9 bases, with 13 bases between them. The germline gives CDR1 SGHDT, CDR2 YYEEEE. Incomplete CDR3 DNA: TGTGCCAGCAGCTCCGGACAGATAGGGCCC. Protein: CASSSGQIGP. The whole CDR3 protein reads CASSSGQIGPQHF.

At least ten counts were recorded for this clone. The read comes to an end 3 residues before the CDR3 does, leaving the germline J gene to fill in the end. This chain connects TRBV5-1 to TRBJ1-6; TRBD1 is a possible D gene (6 bases). Trimming took off 2 bases at V and 5 bases at J, with 8 bases between the two ends. CDR3 length: 14 residues. CDR1 SGHRS and CDR2 YFSETQ come from the germline V gene. The CDR3 loop reads CASSLGGHNSPLHF. The part of the CDR3 DNA that was read is TGCGCCAGCAGCTTAGGGGGACATAATTCACCC. The variable domain in full, completed from reference TRBV5-1 and TRBJ1-6, reads KAGVTQTPRYLIKTRGQQVTLSCSPISGHRSVSWYQQTPGQGLQFLFEYFSETQRNKGNFPGRFSGRQFSNSRSEMNVSTLELGDSALYLCASSLGGHNSPLHFGNGTRLTVT.

In its sample, this clone was seen many times. From the germline J gene comes the end of the CDR3, since the read stops 3 residues before it. The chain couples TRBV18 to TRBJ2-2, with 8 bases lining up with TRBD1. CDR1 and CDR2 from the germline V gene are KGHSH and LQKENI. The ends lost 3 bases at V and 1 base at J; junction bases unmatched: 4. The CDR3 has 16 amino acids. CDR3 protein: CASSPDRGLNTGELFF. The sequenced part of the CDR3 DNA is TGTGCCAGCTCACCCGACAGGGGCCTGAACACCGGGGAG.

The sample holds a few counts of this clone. Read coverage stops 3 residues before the CDR3 terminus; the germline J gene supplies the remainder. This sequence joins TRBV11-2 and TRBJ2-3; TRBD2 matches 7 bases. The J segment lost 4 bases and the V segment lost 1 base, leaving 5 bases of the junction unmatched. The CDR3 has 15 amino acids. Germline V gives CDR1 SGHAT, CDR2 FQNNGV. This CDR3 reads CASSLVGGSPDTQYF. The DNA read from the CDR3 is TGTGCCAGCAGCTTAGTCGGCGGGAGTCCAGATACG. The variable domain in full, with the rest retrieved from reference TRBV11-2 and TRBJ2-3, is EAGVAQSPRYKIIEKRQSVAFWCNPISGHATLYWYQQILGQGPKLLIQFQNNGVVDDSQLPKDRFSAERLKGVDSTLKIQPAKLEDSAVYLCASSLVGGSPDTQYFGPGTRLTVL.

There are many counts of this clone. The read ends 3 residues shy of where the CDR3 ends; the end is completed using the germline J gene. J is TRBJ2-4 and V is TRBV20-1, with a possible D match to TRBD1 (5 bases). The germline gives CDR1 DFQATT, CDR2 SNEGSKA (reference sequence). The CDR3 is 13 amino acids. The germline V and J ends were trimmed by 2 bases and 0 bases, with 5 bases remaining between them. The CDR3 region is CSARRGAKNIQYF. The part of the CDR3 DNA that was read is TGCAGTGCTAGAAGGGGAGCCAAAAACATT.

A remark on this clone: The CDR3 end lies 3 residues beyond the end of the read and is filled in from the germline J gene. The rearrangement uses TRBV7-9 and TRBJ1-6, with 11 bases identical to TRBD1. The CDR3 spans 13 residues. The germline V gene has CDR1 SEHNR and CDR2 FQNEAQ (reference sequence). The sequenced CDR3 bases are TGTGCCAGCATGGGACAGGGGGGGTCAACC. It codes for CASMGQGGST. The entire CDR3 sequence reads CASMGQGGSTLHF.

This clone was seen repeatedly, ten times or more. The read falls 3 residues short of the CDR3 end, and the missing part is taken from the germline J gene. This chain joins TRBV24-1 and TRBJ2-2, with TRBD1 matching over 7 bases. This CDR3 is 13 amino acids long. The junction had 5 bases not matched to a gene; V was cut back by 11 bases and J by 3 bases. From germline, CDR1 is KGHDR and CDR2 SFDVKD. The CDR3 bases that were read are TGTGCCAGTTCCGGGACAGACACCGGGGAG. Its translation: CASSGTDTGE. The complete CDR3 protein is CASSGTDTGELFF.

This clone was seen at least ten times. The read terminates 3 residues before the CDR3 end, so the remaining end is supplied by the germline J gene. The chain is built from TRBV28 and TRBJ1-5, with 7 bases matching TRBD1. The CDR3 totals 14 residues. V shed 7 bases, J shed 6 bases, and the junction held 9 bases outside the gene matches. Per the germline V gene, CDR1 is MDHEN and CDR2 is SYDVKM. CDR3 residues: CASTPYRGGQPQHF. CDR3 DNA (partial): TGTGCCAGCACCCCTTACAGGGGAGGTCAGCCC.

This clone was recorded at least ten times. The read terminates 3 residues before the CDR3 end, so the remaining end is supplied by the germline J gene. The chain has TRBV11-3 and TRBJ2-1; perhaps TRBD2 as D (6 bases). This CDR3 has 14 amino acids. V dropped 3 bases and J dropped 6 bases, with 12 bases sitting between them. The germline V gene has CDR1 SGHNT and CDR2 YENEEA. Partial CDR3 DNA: TGTGCCAGCAGCTTGGAGGGCGCTACCAATGAG. This codes for CASSLEGATNE. In full, the CDR3 reads CASSLEGATNEQFF.

This clone was seen a few times. The read terminates 3 residues before the CDR3 end, so the remaining end is supplied by the germline J gene. The same CDR3 can be traced to other DNA sequences in this sample. J is TRBJ2-7 and V is TRBV10-2; no reliable D call. Trimming pared 6 bases from V and 4 bases from J, leaving 19 bases between. The length of the CDR3 is 15 residues. Germline loops: CDR1 WSHSY, CDR2 SAAADI. Partial CDR3 DNA: TGCGCCAGCAGCCCAGGATCCCAAGAGAAATACGAG. Translated, it gives CASSPGSQEKYE. The entire CDR3 is CASSPGSQEKYEQYF.

This clone was counted many times. Read coverage stops 3 residues before the CDR3 terminus; the germline J gene supplies the remainder. The chain combines TRBV5-1 with TRBJ2-3, with 7 bases that match TRBD2. V shed 0 bases and J 2 bases; nucleotides not matched to a gene: 3. This CDR3 has 15 amino acids. Germline-derived CDR1 and CDR2 are SGHRS and YFSETQ. CDR3 DNA, as far as it was read: TGCGCCAGCAGCTTGGGAGCGGGGATCACAGATACG. Protein: CASSLGAGITDT. The CDR3 in its entirety is CASSLGAGITDTQYF.

This clone was found many times. The read finishes 3 residues shy of the CDR3 end, and the germline J gene is used to complete it. The chain couples TRBV12-3 or TRBV12-4 to TRBJ2-2; a possible D gene is TRBD2 (5 bases). V was cut by 6 bases and J by 8 bases, with 10 bases left in between. CDR3 length: 12 residues. Partial CDR3 DNA: TGTGCCAGCAGCTTCGGACTTGGGGAG. Translation gives CASSFGLGE. Given in full, the CDR3 is CASSFGLGELFF.

This clone has ten or more counts. An end of the junction differs from the germline gene, which may be a read error. The read is 3 residues too short to cover the CDR3 end, so that end is filled in from the germline J gene. J is TRBJ1-1 and V is TRBV30; 7 positions agree with TRBD1. Germline assignment: CDR1 GTSNPN and CDR2 SVGIG (reference sequence). CDR3 length: 15 amino acids. The sequenced part of the CDR3 DNA is TGTGCTTGGAGCCCCCTAGGACAGGCTAACGGAGGA. It encodes CAWSPLGQANGG. The full CDR3 protein reads CAWSPLGQANGGAFF.

This clone has a handful of counts. The sequenced fragment ends 3 residues before the CDR3 boundary, so the rest is inferred from the germline J gene. The chain uses TRBV19 and TRBJ2-4; TRBD1 agrees at 10 bases. The germline gives CDR1 LNHDA, CDR2 SQIVND (reference sequence). The CDR3 has 17 residues. The CDR3: CATGGEHSGTGVGGQYF. The sequenced part of the CDR3 DNA is TGTGCCACCGGGGGCGAACATTCCGGGACAGGGGTCGGAGGT.

This clone has a count of ten or more. Read sequence stops 3 residues before the CDR3 end, and the germline J gene provides the missing end. This chain uses TRBV19 with TRBJ2-2, with 11 bases aligning to TRBD2. The length of the CDR3 is 18 residues. Losses at the gene ends were 9 bases for V and 2 bases for J; bases not matched to a gene: 14. CDR1 LNHDA and CDR2 SQIVND come from the germline V gene (reference sequence). The CDR3 loop reads CASGSPPTSGINTGELFF. The sequenced part of the CDR3 DNA is TGTGCCAGCGGAAGTCCCCCGACTAGCGGGATAAACACCGGGGAG.

This clone was detected many times. The read falls 3 residues short of the CDR3 end, and the missing part is taken from the germline J gene. V gene TRBV5-1 combines with J gene TRBJ1-1, with TRBD1 as a possible D gene (5 bases). From germline, CDR1 is SGHRS and CDR2 YFSETQ. V lost 0 bases and J 1 base, leaving 7 bases between the germline ends. This CDR3 region has 14 residues. The CDR3: CASSLDGGNTEAFF. CDR3 bases read: TGCGCCAGCAGCTTGGACGGGGGGAACACTGAA.

This clone was counted at least ten times. The read ends 3 residues shy of where the CDR3 ends; the end is completed using the germline J gene. The chain carries TRBV7-2 and TRBJ1-5, with D possibly matching TRBD1 (5 bases). The CDR3 extends over 14 amino acids. Germline lookup yields CDR1 SGHTA and CDR2 FQGNSA. Trimming took 8 bases from V and 0 from J, leaving 11 bases between them. This CDR3 reads CASGEGYSNQPQHF. Partial CDR3 DNA: TGTGCCAGCGGGGAGGGGTATAGCAATCAGCCC.

This clone was observed many times. The CDR3 end is not reached by the read, which stops 3 residues before it; the germline J gene fills it in. This rearrangement joins TRBV19 to TRBJ1-1, with a possible D match to TRBD1 (5 bases). Germline V lookup: CDR1 LNHDA, CDR2 SQIVND (reference sequence). V was pared by 3 bases and J by 5 bases, with 16 bases between. The CDR3 has 15 amino acids. CDR3 amino acids: CASSIDGASGTEAFF. The part of the CDR3 DNA that was read is TGTGCCAGTAGTATTGATGGGGCTTCGGGAACTGAA.

At least ten counts were recorded for this clone. The sequenced fragment ends 3 residues before the CDR3 boundary, so the rest is inferred from the germline J gene. The V and J genes are TRBV4-2 and TRBJ1-5, with D perhaps matching TRBD1 (6 bases). Between the trimmed V and J ends, which lost 4 bases and 6 bases, there was a span of 19 bases. Germline values: CDR1 LGHNA, CDR2 YNFKEQ. The CDR3 covers 16 residues. CDR3 bases read: TGTGCCAGCAGCCCAGGGGAAGGGTTCTGGGGTCAGCCC. It yields the protein CASSPGEGFWGQP. The whole CDR3 sequence is CASSPGEGFWGQPQHF.

This clone occurred many times. Read sequence stops 3 residues before the CDR3 end, and the germline J gene provides the missing end. The sample holds other DNA sequences that translate to the same CDR3. The chain employs TRBV5-1 and TRBJ1-2; 8 bases are shared with TRBD1. Germline V gene lookup returns CDR1 SGHRS and CDR2 YFSETQ. This CDR3 has 15 residues. Trimming cost V 0 bases and J 2 bases; bases outside gene matches: 3. The CDR3 sequence is CASSLGDRSNYGYTF. CDR3 DNA, as far as it was read: TGCGCCAGCAGCTTGGGGGACAGGTCGAACTATGGC.

This clone occurred many times. The read stops 3 residues short of the end of the CDR3; the missing end is completed from the germline J gene. This chain uses TRBV7-8 with TRBJ1-1; a possible D gene is TRBD1 (5 bases). Trimming removed 3 bases from V and 3 bases from J, with 8 bases in between. This CDR3 is 13 amino acids long. Germline V lookup: CDR1 SGHVS, CDR2 FQNEAQ. CDR3 sequence reads: CASSLTGDTEAFF. CDR3 DNA (partial): TGTGCCAGCAGCTTGACGGGGGACACTGAA.

This clone was detected many times. The read is 3 residues too short to cover the CDR3 end, so that end is filled in from the germline J gene. The chain employs TRBV6-4 and TRBJ2-2; TRBD1 might be the D (5 bases). V was cut by 8 bases and J by 0 bases, with 10 bases left in between. The CDR3 covers 14 residues. Germline lookup yields CDR1 MRHNA and CDR2 SNTAGT. CDR3 region: CASGAETNTGELFF. CDR3 DNA (partial): TGTGCCAGCGGGGCGGAAACGAACACCGGGGAG.

In this sample, this clone turned up many times. Incomplete CDR3 DNA: TGCGCCAGCAGGGGACAGGGGTCCAATGAG. This encodes CASRGQGSNE. The whole CDR3 protein is CASRGQGSNEQFF. This chain links TRBV5-1 with TRBJ2-1, with TRBD1 matching over 10 bases. The sequence runs out 3 residues before the end of the CDR3; the remainder is reconstructed from the germline J gene. There are 13 residues in the CDR3. V lost 5 bases, J lost 6 bases, and 2 bases stayed unmatched. CDR1 and CDR2 from the germline V gene are SGHRS and YFSETQ.

This clone was detected many times. The missing CDR3 end, 3 residues past where the read stops, is filled in from the germline J gene. This sequence joins TRBV30 and TRBJ2-7, with 10 bases matching TRBD1. CDR1 and CDR2 from the germline V gene are GTSNPN and SVGIG (reference sequence). The ends lost 8 bases at V and 1 base at J; junction bases unmatched: 5. The CDR3 spans 13 residues. The covered CDR3 bases are TGTGCCGGCGGACAGGGGGTTTCCTACGAG. This translates into CAGGQGVSYE. From start to end, the CDR3 is CAGGQGVSYEQYF. The full variable domain, completed using reference TRBV30 and TRBJ2-7, is SQTIHQWPATLVQPVGSPLSLECTVEGTSNPNLYWYRQAAGRGLQLLFYSVGIGQISSEVPQNLSASRPQDRQFILSSKKLLLSDSGFYLCAGGQGVSYEQYFGPGTRLTVT.

This clone was counted many times. The read terminates 3 residues ahead of where the CDR3 ends, so the germline J gene completes it. This chain joins TRBV27 and TRBJ2-2; 7 nucleotides agree with TRBD1. CDR1 is MNHEY, CDR2 SMNVEV, per germline (reference sequence). CDR3 length equals 15 residues. The junction had 6 bases not matched to a gene; V was cut back by 5 bases and J by 3 bases. The sequenced CDR3 bases are TGTGCCAGCAGTCCGGACAGGACAGACACCGGGGAG. It encodes CASSPDRTDTGE. The CDR3, in full, reads CASSPDRTDTGELFF.

With regard to this clone: Other nucleotide sequences from this sample produce the same CDR3. Partial CDR3 DNA: TGCGCCAGCAGCTTGGGTGACAGGTCGAACTATGGC. It encodes CASSLGDRSNYG. The complete CDR3 reads CASSLGDRSNYGYTF. The rearrangement uses TRBV5-1 and TRBJ1-2; a weak D match, TRBD1 (6 bases). With the read ending 3 residues before the CDR3 end, the germline J gene is used to fill in that end. The germline V and J ends were trimmed by 0 bases and 2 bases, with 11 bases remaining between them. The CDR3 spans 15 residues. Germline CDR1 is SGHRS and CDR2 is YFSETQ.

This clone has at least ten counts. The CDR3 end lies 3 residues beyond the end of the read and is filled in from the germline J gene. V and J are TRBV5-1 and TRBJ2-1; 11 bases are a match to TRBD2. The germline gives CDR1 SGHRS, CDR2 YFSETQ. The CDR3 extends over 19 amino acids. The trim removed 5 bases at V and 1 base at J, leaving 14 bases unmatched. The CDR3 reads CASRPRGTSGEFSYNEQFF. The sequenced part of the CDR3 DNA is TGCGCCAGCAGGCCGAGAGGGACTAGCGGCGAGTTTTCCTACAATGAG.